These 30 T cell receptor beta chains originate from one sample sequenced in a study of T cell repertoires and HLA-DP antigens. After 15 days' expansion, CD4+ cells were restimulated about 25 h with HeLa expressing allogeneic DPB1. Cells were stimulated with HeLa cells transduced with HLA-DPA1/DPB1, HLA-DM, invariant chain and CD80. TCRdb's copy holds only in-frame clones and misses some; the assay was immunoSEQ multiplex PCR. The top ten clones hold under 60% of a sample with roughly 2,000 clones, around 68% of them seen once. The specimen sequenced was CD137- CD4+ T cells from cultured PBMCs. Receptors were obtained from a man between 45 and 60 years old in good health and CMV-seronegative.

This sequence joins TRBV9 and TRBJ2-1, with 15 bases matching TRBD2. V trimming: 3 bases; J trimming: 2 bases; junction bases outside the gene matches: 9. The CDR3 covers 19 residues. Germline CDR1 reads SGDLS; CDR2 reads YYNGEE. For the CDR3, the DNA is TGTGCCAGCAGCGCGCCGGGACTAGCGGGAGGACGGCCCTACAATGAGCAGTTCTTC. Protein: CASSAPGLAGGRPYNEQFF.

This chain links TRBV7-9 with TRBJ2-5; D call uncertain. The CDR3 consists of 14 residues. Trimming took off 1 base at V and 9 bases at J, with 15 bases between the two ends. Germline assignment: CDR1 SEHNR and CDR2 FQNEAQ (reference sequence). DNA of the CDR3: TGTGCCAGCAGCTTAGTAGTGGCCAGTGGGGCCCAGTACTTC. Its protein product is CASSLVVASGAQYF.

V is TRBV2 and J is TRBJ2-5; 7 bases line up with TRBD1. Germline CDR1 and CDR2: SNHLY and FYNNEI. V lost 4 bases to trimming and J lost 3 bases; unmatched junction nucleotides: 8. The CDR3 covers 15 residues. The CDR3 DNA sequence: TGTGCCAGCAGTGCGGTAGGGACAGAGAAAGAGACCCAGTACTTC. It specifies CASSAVGTEKETQYF.

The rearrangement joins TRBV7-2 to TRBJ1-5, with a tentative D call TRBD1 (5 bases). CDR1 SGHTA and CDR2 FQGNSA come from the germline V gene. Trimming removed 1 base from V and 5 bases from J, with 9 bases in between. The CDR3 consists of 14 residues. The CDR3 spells CASSLVGGDQPQHF. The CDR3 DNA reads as TGTGCCAGCAGCTTAGTTGGGGGAGATCAGCCCCAGCATTTT.

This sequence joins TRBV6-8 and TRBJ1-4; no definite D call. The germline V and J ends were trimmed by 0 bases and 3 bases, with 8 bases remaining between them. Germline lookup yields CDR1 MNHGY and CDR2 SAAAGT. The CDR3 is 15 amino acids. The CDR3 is CASSYSSVANEKLFF. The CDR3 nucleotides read TGTGCCAGCAGTTACTCCAGTGTGGCTAATGAAAAACTGTTTTTT.

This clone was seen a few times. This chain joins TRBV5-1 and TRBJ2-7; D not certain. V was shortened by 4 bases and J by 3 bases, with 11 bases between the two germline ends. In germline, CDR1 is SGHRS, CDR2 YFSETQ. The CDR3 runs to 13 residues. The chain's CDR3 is CASSVGTYYEQYF. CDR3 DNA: TGCGCCAGCAGCGTCGGAACTTACTACGAGCAGTACTTC.

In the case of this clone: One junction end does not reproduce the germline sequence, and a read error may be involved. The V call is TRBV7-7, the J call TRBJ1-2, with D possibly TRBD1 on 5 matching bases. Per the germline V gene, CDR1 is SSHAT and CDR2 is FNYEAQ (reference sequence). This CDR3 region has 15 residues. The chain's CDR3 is CASSLRGGTDYGYTF. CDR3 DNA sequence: TGTGCTAGCAGCTTACGGGGGGGGACGGACTATGGCTACACCTTC. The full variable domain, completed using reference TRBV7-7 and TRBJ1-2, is GAGVSQSPRYKVTKRGQDVTLRCDPISSHATLYWYQQALGQGPEFLTYFNYEAQPDKSGLPSDRFSAERPEGSISTLTIQRTEQRDSAMYRCASSLRGGTDYGYTFGSGTRLTVV.

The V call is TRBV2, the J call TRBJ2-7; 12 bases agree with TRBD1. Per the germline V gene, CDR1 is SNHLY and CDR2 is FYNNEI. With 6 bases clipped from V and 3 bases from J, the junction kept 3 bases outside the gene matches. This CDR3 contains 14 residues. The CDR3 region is CASRGTGGHYEQYF. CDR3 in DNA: TGTGCCAGCAGAGGGACAGGGGGCCACTACGAGCAGTACTTC.

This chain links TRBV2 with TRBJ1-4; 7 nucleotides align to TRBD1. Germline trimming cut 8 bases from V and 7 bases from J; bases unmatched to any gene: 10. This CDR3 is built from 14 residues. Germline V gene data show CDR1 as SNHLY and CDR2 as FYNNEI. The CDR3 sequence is CASSLQGSSEKLFF. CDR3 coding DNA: TGTGCCAGCTCATTACAGGGGTCATCTGAAAAACTGTTTTTT.

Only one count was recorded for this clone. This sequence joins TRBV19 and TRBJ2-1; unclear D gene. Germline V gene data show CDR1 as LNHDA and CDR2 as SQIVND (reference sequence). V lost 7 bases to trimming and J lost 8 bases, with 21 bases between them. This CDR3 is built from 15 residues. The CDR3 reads CASMAYFTTRDEQFF. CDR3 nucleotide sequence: TGTGCCAGTATGGCTTATTTTACTACGCGCGATGAGCAGTTCTTC.

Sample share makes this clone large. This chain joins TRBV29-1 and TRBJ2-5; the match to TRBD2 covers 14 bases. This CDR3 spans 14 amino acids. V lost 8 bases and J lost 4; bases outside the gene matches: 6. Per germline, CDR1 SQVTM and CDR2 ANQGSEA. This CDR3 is CSSTGLAGGETQYF. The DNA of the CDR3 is TGCAGCTCCACAGGACTAGCGGGGGGAGAGACCCAGTACTTC. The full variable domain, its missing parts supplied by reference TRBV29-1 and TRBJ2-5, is SAVISQKPSRDICQRGTSLTIQCQVDSQVTMMFWYRQQPGQSLTLIATANQGSEATYESGFVIDKFPISRPNLTFSTLTVSNMSPEDSSIYLCSSTGLAGGETQYFGPGTRLLVL.

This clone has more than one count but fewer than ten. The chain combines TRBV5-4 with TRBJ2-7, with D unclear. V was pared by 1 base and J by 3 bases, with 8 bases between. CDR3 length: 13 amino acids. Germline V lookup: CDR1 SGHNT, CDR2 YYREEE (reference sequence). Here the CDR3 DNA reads TGTGCCAGCAGCTTGAAACCGGGCTACGAGCAGTACTTC. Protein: CASSLKPGYEQYF.

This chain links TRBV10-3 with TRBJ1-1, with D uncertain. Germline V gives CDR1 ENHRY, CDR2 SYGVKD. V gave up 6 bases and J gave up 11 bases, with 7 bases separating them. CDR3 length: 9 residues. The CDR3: CAIRDEAFF. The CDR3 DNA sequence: TGTGCCATCAGGGACGAGGCTTTCTTT.

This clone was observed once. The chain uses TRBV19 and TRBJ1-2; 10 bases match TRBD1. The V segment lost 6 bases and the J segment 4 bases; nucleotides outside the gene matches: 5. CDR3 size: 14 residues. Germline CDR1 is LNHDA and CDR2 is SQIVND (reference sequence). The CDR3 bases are TGTGCCAGTAGACCGGGACAGGGGTTCTATGGCTACACCTTC. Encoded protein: CASRPGQGFYGYTF.

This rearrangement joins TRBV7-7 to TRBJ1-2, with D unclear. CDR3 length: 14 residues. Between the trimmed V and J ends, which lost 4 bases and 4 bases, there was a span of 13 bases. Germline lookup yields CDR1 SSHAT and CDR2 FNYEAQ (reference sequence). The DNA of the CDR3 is TGTGCCAGCAGCTCCTCCCGAGCGGCCTATGGCTACACCTTC. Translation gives CASSSSRAAYGYTF. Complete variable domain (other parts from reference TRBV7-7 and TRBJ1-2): GAGVSQSPRYKVTKRGQDVTLRCDPISSHATLYWYQQALGQGPEFLTYFNYEAQPDKSGLPSDRFSAERPEGSISTLTIQRTEQRDSAMYRCASSSSRAAYGYTFGSGTRLTVV.

This chain's CDR3 is CASSLGTGTTYNEQFF. CDR3 coding DNA: TGTGCCAGCAGCTTGGGTACAGGGACTACGTACAATGAGCAGTTCTTC. The V gene is TRBV11-2, the J gene TRBJ2-1; D possibly corresponds to TRBD2 (7 bases). The germline V and J ends were trimmed by 3 bases and 4 bases, with 16 bases remaining between them. The CDR3 is 16 amino acids. Per the germline V gene, CDR1 is SGHAT and CDR2 is FQNNGV.

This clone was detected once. CDR3: CAGLAGIAKNIQYF. The CDR3 DNA is TGTGCGGGACTAGCGGGAATAGCCAAAAACATTCAGTACTTC. This rearrangement joins TRBV30 to TRBJ2-4; 13 bases match TRBD2. Per the germline V gene, CDR1 is GTSNPN and CDR2 is SVGIG (reference sequence). The CDR3 runs 14 residues. Variable domain in full (rest from reference TRBV30 and TRBJ2-4): SQTIHQWPATLVQPVGSPLSLECTVEGTSNPNLYWYRQAAGRGLQLLFYSVGIGQISSEVPQNLSASRPQDRQFILSSKKLLLSDSGFYLCAGLAGIAKNIQYFGAGTRLSVL.

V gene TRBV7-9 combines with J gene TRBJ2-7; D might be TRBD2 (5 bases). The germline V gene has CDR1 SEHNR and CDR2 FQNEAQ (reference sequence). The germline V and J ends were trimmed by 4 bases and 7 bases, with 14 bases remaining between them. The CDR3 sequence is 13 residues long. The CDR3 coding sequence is TGTGCCAGCAGCTCTGGACCCCGAGGGGAGCAGTACTTC. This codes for CASSSGPRGEQYF.

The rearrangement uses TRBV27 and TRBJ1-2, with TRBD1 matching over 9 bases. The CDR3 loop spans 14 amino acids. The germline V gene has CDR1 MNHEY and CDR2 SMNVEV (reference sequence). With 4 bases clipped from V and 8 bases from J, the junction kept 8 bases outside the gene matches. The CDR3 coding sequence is TGTGCCAGCAGTTCCTTCGGACAGGGGAGAGGCTACACCTTC. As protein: CASSSFGQGRGYTF.

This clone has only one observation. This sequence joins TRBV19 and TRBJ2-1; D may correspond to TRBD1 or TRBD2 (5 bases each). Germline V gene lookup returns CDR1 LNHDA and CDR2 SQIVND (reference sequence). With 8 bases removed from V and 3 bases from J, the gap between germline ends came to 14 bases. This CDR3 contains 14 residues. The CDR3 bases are TGTGCCAGTCGGGGCACTCCGGGCTACAATGAGCAGTTCTTC. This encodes CASRGTPGYNEQFF.

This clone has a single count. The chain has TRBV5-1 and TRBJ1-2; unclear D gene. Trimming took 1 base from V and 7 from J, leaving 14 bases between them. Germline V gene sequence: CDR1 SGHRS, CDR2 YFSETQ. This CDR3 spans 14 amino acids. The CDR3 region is CASSLKDGRGGYTF. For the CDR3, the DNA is TGCGCCAGCAGCTTGAAGGACGGCAGAGGTGGCTACACCTTC.

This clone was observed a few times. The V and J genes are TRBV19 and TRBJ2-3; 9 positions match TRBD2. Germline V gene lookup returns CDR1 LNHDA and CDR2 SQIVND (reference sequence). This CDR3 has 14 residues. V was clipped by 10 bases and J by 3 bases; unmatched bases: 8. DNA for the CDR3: TGTGCCACCCAAGCGGGAGGTATTACAGATACGCAGTATTTT. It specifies CATQAGGITDTQYF.

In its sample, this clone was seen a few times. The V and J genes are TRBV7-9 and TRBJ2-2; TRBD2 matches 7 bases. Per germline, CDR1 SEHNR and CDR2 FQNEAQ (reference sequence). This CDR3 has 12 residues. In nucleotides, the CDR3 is TGTGCTAGCCTCGGGAGGACCGGGGAGCTGTTTTTT. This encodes CASLGRTGELFF.

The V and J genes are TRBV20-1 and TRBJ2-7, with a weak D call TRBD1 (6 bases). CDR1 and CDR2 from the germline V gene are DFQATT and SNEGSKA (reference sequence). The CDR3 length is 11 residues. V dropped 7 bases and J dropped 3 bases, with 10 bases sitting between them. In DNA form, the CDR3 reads TGCAGTGTGGGGACAAACTACGAGCAGTACTTC. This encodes CSVGTNYEQYF.

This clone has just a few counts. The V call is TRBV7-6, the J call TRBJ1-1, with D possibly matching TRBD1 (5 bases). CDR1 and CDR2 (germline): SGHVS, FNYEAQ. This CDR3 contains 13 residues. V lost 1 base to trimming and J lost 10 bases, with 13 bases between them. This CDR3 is CASSLEVGRAAFF. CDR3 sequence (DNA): TGTGCCAGCAGCTTAGAAGTTGGCAGGGCAGCTTTCTTT. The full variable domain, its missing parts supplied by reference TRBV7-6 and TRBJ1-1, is GAGVSQSPRYKVTKRGQDVALRCDPISGHVSLYWYRQALGQGPEFLTYFNYEAQQDKSGLPNDRFSAERPEGSISTLTIQRTEQRDSAMYRCASSLEVGRAAFFGQGTRLTVV.

The CDR3 coding sequence is TGTGCCAGCAGCAGGGACCCGTTGCTGGATGGCTACACCTTC. Its translation: CASSRDPLLDGYTF. The V and J genes are TRBV14 and TRBJ1-2, with D perhaps matching TRBD1 (5 bases). Between the trimmed V and J ends, which lost 5 bases and 6 bases, there was a span of 16 bases. CDR1 is SGHDN, CDR2 FVKESK, per germline. The CDR3 has 14 amino acids.

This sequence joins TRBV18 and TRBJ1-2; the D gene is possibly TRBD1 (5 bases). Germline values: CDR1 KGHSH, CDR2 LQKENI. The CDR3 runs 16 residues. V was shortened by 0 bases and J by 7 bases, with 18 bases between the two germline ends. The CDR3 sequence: CASSPPGQDSKGGYTF. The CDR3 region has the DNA TGTGCCAGCTCACCACCGGGGCAGGACTCAAAGGGTGGCTACACCTTC.

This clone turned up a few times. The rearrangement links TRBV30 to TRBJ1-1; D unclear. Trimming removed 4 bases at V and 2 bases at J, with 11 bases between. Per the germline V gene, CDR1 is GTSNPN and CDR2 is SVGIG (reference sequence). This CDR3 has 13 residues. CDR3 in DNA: TGTGCCTGGAAACTCGGTGTAAACACTGAAGCTTTCTTT. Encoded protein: CAWKLGVNTEAFF.

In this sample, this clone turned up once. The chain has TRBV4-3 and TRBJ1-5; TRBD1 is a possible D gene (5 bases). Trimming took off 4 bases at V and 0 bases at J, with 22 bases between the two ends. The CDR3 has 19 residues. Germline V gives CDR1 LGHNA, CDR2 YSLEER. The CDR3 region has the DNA TGCGCCAGCAGCCCGAACCGGGACTGGCTACTTTATAGCAATCAGCCCCAGCATTTT. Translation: CASSPNRDWLLYSNQPQHF.

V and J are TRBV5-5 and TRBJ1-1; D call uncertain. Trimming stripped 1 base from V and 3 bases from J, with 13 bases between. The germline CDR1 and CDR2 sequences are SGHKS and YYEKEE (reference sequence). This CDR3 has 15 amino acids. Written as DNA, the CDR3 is TGTGCCAGCAGCTTGTCAGTTGCCCAGTACACTGAAGCTTTCTTT. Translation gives CASSLSVAQYTEAFF.